This T cell receptor beta chain was captured by sequencing in a study of early T cells in non-severe SARS-CoV-2 infection. Overall study context: Whole-blood bulk RNA, unsorted, was sequenced, and chains were unpaired. Study-wide findings and caveats: VDJdb matching favored anti-spike CD8 responses, missing private and CD4 specificities.

Unique molecular identifiers were affixed to single, distinct cDNA molecules. One entry per CDR3 protein results from TCRdb running MiXCR on the 5' RACE reads. The sample lists 59,000 or so distinct CDR3 sequences; over 9.5% were seen once. The sample holds a few counts of this clonotype. Antigen: not known. Source: whole blood, taken at baseline. This receptor was identified in an adult who was a healthcare worker with PCR-confirmed SARS-CoV-2 infection or an uninfected control (not recorded which).

The CDR3 sequence is CASSLGLGSGEQFF. The CDR3 DNA reads as TGTGCCAGCAGCCTCGGACTAGGCAGTGGTGAGCAGTTCTTC. The rearrangement joins TRBV7-6 to TRBJ2-1; the match to TRBD2 covers 7 bases. CDR1 is SGHVS and CDR2 is FNYEAQ in the germline V gene. The CDR3 is 14 amino acids. With V trimmed by 5 bases and J by 9 bases, 10 bases remained unmatched.